The entry below gives a single TCR beta chain sequence along with its context. These data are taken from a study of blood T cell repertoires in COVID-19. Whole-study context: Some COVID-19 samples were acute and others convalescent; all came from the United States, Italy and Spain.

The V and J ends lost 2 bases and 8 bases, in that order; junction bases with no gene match: 11. The CDR3 loop spans 14 amino acids. CDR1 and CDR2 from the germline V gene are GTSNPN and SVGIG (reference sequence). Produced via immunoSEQ multiplex PCR; TCRdb's table is partial and in-frame only. The repertoire holds fewer than 200,000 clones, 90% seen once, with 0.53% in the top ten. Sequenced sample: peripheral blood. This sequence was found in a man aged 50-60 years with acute or convalescent COVID-19. J is TRBJ1-2 and V is TRBV30; 7 bases line up with TRBD1. The CDR3 DNA sequence: TGTGCCTGGAGTAGAACAGGGGTGTTCAGCGGCTACACCTTC. This codes for CAWSRTGVFSGYTF. Variable domain in full (rest from reference TRBV30 and TRBJ1-2): SQTIHQWPATLVQPVGSPLSLECTVEGTSNPNLYWYRQAAGRGLQLLFYSVGIGQISSEVPQNLSASRPQDRQFILSSKKLLLSDSGFYLCAWSRTGVFSGYTFGSGTRLTVV.